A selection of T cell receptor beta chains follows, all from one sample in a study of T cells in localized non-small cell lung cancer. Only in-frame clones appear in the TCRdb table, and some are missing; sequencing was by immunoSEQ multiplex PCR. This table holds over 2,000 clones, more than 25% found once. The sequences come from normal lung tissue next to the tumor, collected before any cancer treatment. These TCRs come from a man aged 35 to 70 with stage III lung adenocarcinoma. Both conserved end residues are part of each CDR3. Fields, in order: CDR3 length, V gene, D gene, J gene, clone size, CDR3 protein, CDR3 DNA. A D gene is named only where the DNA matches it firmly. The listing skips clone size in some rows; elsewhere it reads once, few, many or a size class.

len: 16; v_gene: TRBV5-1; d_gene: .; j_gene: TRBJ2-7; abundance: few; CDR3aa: CASSLALRTDDYEQYF; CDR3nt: TGCGCCAGCAGCTTGGCCTTAAGGACGGATGATTACGAGCAGTACTTC
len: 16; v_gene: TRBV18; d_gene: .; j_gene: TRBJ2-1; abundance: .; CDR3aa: CASSPPPGYINNEQFF; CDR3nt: TGTGCCAGCTCACCACCTCCGGGGTACATTAACAATGAGCAGTTCTTC
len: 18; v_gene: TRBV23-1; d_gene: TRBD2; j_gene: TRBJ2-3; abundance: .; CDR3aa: CASSQDFASGGIADTQYF; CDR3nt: TGCGCCAGCAGCCAAGATTTCGCTAGCGGGGGGATCGCAGATACGCAGTATTTT
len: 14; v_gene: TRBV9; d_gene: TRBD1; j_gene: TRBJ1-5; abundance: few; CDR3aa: CASSRQGLNQPQHF; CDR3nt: TGTGCCAGCAGTCGACAGGGTCTCAATCAGCCCCAGCATTTT
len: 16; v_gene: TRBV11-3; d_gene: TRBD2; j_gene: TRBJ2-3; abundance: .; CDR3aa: CASSFVAGGQGDTQYF; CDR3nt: TGTGCCAGCAGCTTTGTAGCGGGGGGGCAGGGAGATACGCAGTATTTT
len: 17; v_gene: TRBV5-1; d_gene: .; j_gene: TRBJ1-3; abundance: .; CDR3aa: CASSFGGRPDSGNTIYF; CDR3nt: TGCGCCAGCAGCTTCGGGGGACGCCCCGATTCTGGAAACACCATATATTTT
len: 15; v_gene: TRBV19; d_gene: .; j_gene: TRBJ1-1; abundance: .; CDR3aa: CASSIMPTGSTEAFF; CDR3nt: TGTGCCAGTAGTATTATGCCGACAGGATCCACTGAAGCTTTCTTT
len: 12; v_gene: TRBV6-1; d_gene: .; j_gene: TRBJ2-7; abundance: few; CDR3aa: CASSEERGEQYF; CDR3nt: TGTGCCAGCAGTGAAGAGAGGGGCGAGCAGTACTTC
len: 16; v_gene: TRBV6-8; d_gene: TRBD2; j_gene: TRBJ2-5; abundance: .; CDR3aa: CASSYVVAGGQETQYF; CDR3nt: TGTGCCAGCAGTTACGTGGTAGCGGGGGGCCAAGAGACCCAGTACTTC
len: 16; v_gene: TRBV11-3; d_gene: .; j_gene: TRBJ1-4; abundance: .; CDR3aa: CASSLRGPTFNEKLFF; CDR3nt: TGTGCCAGCAGCTTGCGGGGCCCAACTTTTAATGAAAAACTGTTTTTT
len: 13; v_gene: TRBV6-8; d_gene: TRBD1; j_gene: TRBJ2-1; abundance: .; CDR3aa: CASGTAPYNEQFF; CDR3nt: TGTGCCAGCGGGACAGCGCCCTACAATGAGCAGTTCTTC